This TCR beta chain was sequenced for a study of blood T cell repertoires in COVID-19. Study at large: Samples taken during acute and convalescent COVID-19 were collected in the United States, Italy and Spain.

Libraries were prepared by immunoSEQ multiplex PCR; TCRdb keeps only in-frame clonotypes and omits some of them. This table has some 100,000 clones, roughly 90% appearing once. V was trimmed by 0 bases and J by 6 bases, leaving 14 bases between them. There are 15 residues in the CDR3. Germline CDR1 and CDR2: ENHRY and SYGVKD. This rearrangement joins TRBV10-3 to TRBJ1-2, with D possibly TRBD1 on 5 matching bases. The receptor was derived from a man aged 70-80 years with acute or convalescent COVID-19. The sequenced sample consisted of peripheral blood. This chain's CDR3 is CAISESVKGYDGYTF. DNA for the CDR3: TGTGCCATCAGTGAGTCGGTGAAGGGGTATGATGGCTACACCTTC.